The 16 T cell receptor beta chains below all came from one sample that was sequenced in a study of blood T cell repertoires in COVID-19. Repertoires were generated with immunoSEQ multiplex PCR, while TCRdb's copy carries only in-frame clones and drops some. The table has about 99,000 clones, 85% to 90% seen once. The sample comprised peripheral blood. Receptors were obtained from a woman aged 55-69 years in a cohort sampled during active or convalescent COVID-19.

Here the CDR3 DNA reads TGTGCTAGTGGTTTGACGGCAGGAATATATAGCAATCAGCCCCAGCATTTT. Translating it yields CASGLTAGIYSNQPQHF. The chain has TRBV12-5 and TRBJ1-5; D ambiguous. The CDR3 sequence is 17 residues long. V was clipped by 2 bases and J by 0 bases, with 14 bases between them. Germline loops: CDR1 LGHNT, CDR2 FRNRAP. The whole variable domain, remainder taken from reference TRBV12-5 and TRBJ1-5, is DARVTQTPRHKVTEMGQEVTMRCQPILGHNTVFWYRQTMMQGLELLAYFRNRAPLDDSGMPKDRFSAEMPDATLATLKIQPSEPRDSAVYFCASGLTAGIYSNQPQHFGDGTRLSIL.

The V and J genes are TRBV5-1 and TRBJ1-2; D is perhaps TRBD1 (6 bases). The CDR3 runs 15 residues. Trimming cost V 1 base and J 3 bases, with 13 bases left between them. Germline-derived CDR1 and CDR2 are SGHRS and YFSETQ. The CDR3 is CASSLRNRVDYGYTF. The CDR3 DNA sequence: TGCGCCAGCAGCTTGAGAAACAGGGTCGACTATGGCTACACCTTC.

V and J are TRBV11-2 and TRBJ2-7; tentatively, D is TRBD2 (5 bases). This CDR3 region has 19 residues. CDR1 is SGHAT, CDR2 FQNNGV, per germline. Trimming pared 3 bases from V and 3 bases from J, leaving 27 bases between. This CDR3 reads CASSLGVRRTGRMLYEQYF. CDR3 DNA sequence: TGTGCCAGCAGCTTGGGCGTGAGACGGACGGGAAGAATGCTCTACGAGCAGTACTTC.

The chain combines TRBV9 with TRBJ1-4, with D tentatively TRBD1 (6 bases). The CDR3 contains 15 residues. Germline V gene lookup returns CDR1 SGDLS and CDR2 YYNGEE. Trimming removed 0 bases at V and 8 bases at J, with 14 bases between. The CDR3 region is CASSVEPGQVEKLFF. The CDR3 DNA reads TGTGCCAGCAGCGTAGAGCCGGGACAAGTCGAAAAACTGTTTTTT.

J is TRBJ1-1 and V is TRBV10-3, with 8 nucleotides matching TRBD1. From germline, CDR1 is ENHRY and CDR2 SYGVKD. The CDR3 has 12 amino acids. J was trimmed by 5 bases and V by 11 bases; bases with no gene match: 7. The CDR3 here is CASWTGMTEAFF. CDR3 nucleotides: TGTGCCTCATGGACAGGGATGACTGAAGCTTTCTTT.

The chain is built from TRBV30 and TRBJ1-1; 10 bases are shared with TRBD1. V dropped 7 bases and J dropped 11; count of bases not matched to a gene: 13. The CDR3 length is 13 residues. Germline V gene lookup returns CDR1 GTSNPN and CDR2 SVGIG (reference sequence). The chain's CDR3 is CAYSGQGTTGAFF. The CDR3, as DNA: TGTGCCTACTCGGGACAGGGGACGACTGGCGCTTTCTTT.

CDR3 sequence reads: CASTRGSSYNSPLHF. The CDR3 DNA sequence: TGTGCCAGCACTAGAGGGAGCTCCTATAATTCACCCCTCCACTTT. The chain has TRBV25-1 and TRBJ1-6, with unresolved D. The length of the CDR3 is 15 residues. Between the trimmed V and J ends, which lost 7 bases and 0 bases, there was a span of 10 bases. CDR1 is MGHDK, CDR2 SYGVNS, per germline.

The rearrangement uses TRBV3-1 (or the pseudogene TRBV3-2) and TRBJ2-5, with TRBD2 matching 8 bases. Unmatched junction bases numbered 8, after V lost 4 bases and J lost 4 bases. The germline V gene has CDR1 LGHDT and CDR2 YNNKEL (reference sequence). CDR3 length equals 15 residues. CDR3 region: CASSPLAGGRETQYF. Written as DNA, the CDR3 is TGTGCCAGCAGCCCTCTCGCGGGGGGACGAGAGACCCAGTACTTC.

The CDR3 protein is CSVARLGSTRYNEQFF. The CDR3 nucleotides read TGCAGCGTTGCACGACTAGGAAGCACGAGGTACAATGAGCAGTTCTTC. This rearrangement joins TRBV29-1 to TRBJ2-1, with D possibly matching TRBD2 (6 bases). Germline CDR1 is SQVTM and CDR2 is ANQGSEA. Trimming took 4 bases from V and 4 from J, leaving 20 bases between them. This CDR3 region has 16 residues.

CDR3 in amino acids: CASSWGEGQETQYF. DNA of the CDR3: TGCGCCAGCAGCTGGGGGGAGGGCCAGGAGACCCAGTACTTC. The chain employs TRBV5-1 and TRBJ2-5; 7 bases agree with TRBD2. Germline CDR1 and CDR2: SGHRS and YFSETQ. The CDR3 runs to 14 residues. Trimming took 3 bases from V and 5 from J; bases not matched to a gene: 7.

The chain has TRBV4-1 and TRBJ1-2, with TRBD1 identical over 7 bases. The CDR3 runs to 16 residues. J gave up 3 bases and V 0 bases, and 7 bases lay outside the gene matches. Germline V gives CDR1 MGHRA, CDR2 YSYEKL. The CDR3 DNA reads as TGCGCCAGCAGCCAAGATGGTGGAGGGGGCTACTATGGCTACACCTTC. It codes for CASSQDGGGGYYGYTF.

The gene calls are TRBV6-5 and TRBJ1-5; D not certain. V dropped 6 bases and J dropped 3 bases, with 12 bases sitting between them. The CDR3 sequence is 14 residues long. CDR1 and CDR2 from the germline V gene are MNHEY and SVGAGI. The CDR3 here is CASRRYTNNQPQHF. DNA for the CDR3: TGTGCCAGCAGGAGGTACACTAACAATCAGCCCCAGCATTTT.

The V gene is TRBV6-5, the J gene TRBJ2-7, with TRBD2 matching over 10 bases. CDR3 length: 15 residues. V was pared by 6 bases and J by 0 bases, with 5 bases of the junction left unmatched. Looked up from germline, CDR1 is MNHEY and CDR2 is SVGAGI. The CDR3 loop reads CASSLSGRASYEQYF. The CDR3 nucleotides read TGTGCCAGCAGCTTAAGCGGGAGGGCCTCCTACGAGCAGTACTTC.

This chain joins TRBV5-4 and TRBJ2-7; a weak D match, TRBD2 (8 bases). Trimming cost V 4 bases and J 0 bases, with 14 bases left between them. Per the germline V gene, CDR1 is SGHNT and CDR2 is YYREEE (reference sequence). CDR3 length: 15 residues. The CDR3 region is CASSREGAISYEQYF. CDR3 DNA: TGTGCCAGCAGCCGGGAGGGGGCGATCTCCTACGAGCAGTACTTC.

The chain carries TRBV9 and TRBJ2-1; TRBD2 aligns across 11 bases. The CDR3 length is 20 residues. Germline loops: CDR1 SGDLS, CDR2 YYNGEE. V lost 3 bases, J lost 4 bases, and 18 bases stayed unmatched. CDR3 residues: CASSARGQGQASGRYNEQFF. The CDR3 DNA sequence: TGTGCCAGCAGCGCCAGAGGGCAGGGTCAGGCTAGCGGGAGGTACAATGAGCAGTTCTTC.

DNA of the CDR3: TGTGCCAGCAGCCTCGCGGCAGGGGAGACACCCCTCCACTTT. It codes for CASSLAAGETPLHF. The chain uses TRBV3-1 (or the pseudogene TRBV3-2) and TRBJ1-6, with D perhaps matching TRBD1 (6 bases). V lost 4 bases, J lost 11 bases, and 15 bases lay in between. The CDR3 loop spans 14 amino acids. Looked up from germline, CDR1 is LGHDT and CDR2 is YNNKEL (reference sequence).